The rows below give T cell receptor beta chains drawn from one sample of a study of blood T cell repertoires in COVID-19. This table comes from immunoSEQ multiplex PCR, and its TCRdb copy is limited to in-frame clones, with some not included. The sample has 120,000 or so clones; around 90% are singletons. Sequencing was carried out using peripheral blood. The receptors shown here come from a human donor in a cohort sampled during active COVID-19. The CDR3 runs from the conserved cysteine through the conserved F or W. Expanded clones are given a class, and other clones once, few, many or no size at all.

j_call clone_size v_call cdr3_length cdr3_aa
TRBJ1-1 - TRBV4-2 14 CASSQRQDHTEAFF
TRBJ2-7 once TRBV5-6 12 CASSFSRYEQYF
TRBJ1-5 - TRBV10-2 13 CASSESRGSPQHF
TRBJ2-3 - TRBV19 13 CASRTDWADTQYF
TRBJ1-2 - TRBV3-1/TRBV3-2 18 CASSRILGQGASNYGYTF
TRBJ1-1 - TRBV5-1 16 CASSARTGKMNTEAFF
TRBJ2-6 - TRBV5-1 17 CASSTAGASSGANVLTF
TRBJ1-1 few TRBV19 14 CASSIGRVNTEAFF
TRBJ2-5 - TRBV29-1 14 CSVAAEGTLETQYF
TRBJ2-2 once TRBV3-1/TRBV3-2 17 CASSPIGRVSNTGELFF
TRBJ2-6 - TRBV5-8 16 CASSSDRGFGANVLTF
TRBJ2-3 - TRBV18 17 CASSPATGRTSTDTQYF
TRBJ1-1 - TRBV20-1 11 CTGVMNTEAFF
TRBJ2-2 - TRBV5-1 15 CASSLDPGLTGELFF
TRBJ2-5 - TRBV4-2 16 CASSQDKGALTGTQYF
TRBJ2-5 - TRBV7-9 16 CASSDRGTGGQETQYF
TRBJ1-3 - TRBV10-1 16 CASTPGEHSSGNTIYF
TRBJ2-5 - TRBV5-1 15 CASSLYSAYSETQYF
TRBJ2-7 few TRBV10-3 15 CAISDPGHLSYEQYF
TRBJ1-1 - TRBV6-6 15 CASSYIQGGPPEAFF
TRBJ2-2 - TRBV10-1 16 CASSRTSGMTRGELFF
TRBJ2-1 - TRBV24-1 17 CATSDPSGSGGAEEQFF
TRBJ1-1 once TRBV5-1 14 CASSLGTGNTEAFF
TRBJ2-7 - TRBV5-1 15 CASTGGGRASYEQYF
TRBJ2-3 - TRBV3-1/TRBV3-2 15 CASSQGETYTDTQYF
TRBJ2-7 - TRBV30 14 CAWSVVVVGSEQYF
TRBJ1-1 - TRBV6-5 11 CASNDRGEAFF
TRBJ2-2 - TRBV19 15 CASSKGQIGTGELFF
TRBJ2-3 - TRBV11-2 15 CASSLVGGWSDTQYF
TRBJ1-4 once TRBV20-1 15 CSASRGHITNEKLFF
TRBJ2-3 - TRBV2 16 CASSPGTSGAPDTQYF
TRBJ1-3 few TRBV4-2 16 CASSQDQSGSGNTIYF
TRBJ2-1 - TRBV19 16 CASSILSSGVDNEQFF
TRBJ2-7 few TRBV24-1 15 CATSPSGGLSYEQYF
TRBJ2-1 once TRBV19 16 CASNPGSGRPYNEQFF
TRBJ1-2 few TRBV7-2 13 CASTRETYLGYTF
TRBJ2-2 - TRBV9 15 CASSVGQGRTGELFF
TRBJ2-1 - TRBV18 17 CASSPFTARGNYNEQFF
TRBJ1-1 once TRBV7-2 13 CASSLQKNTEAFF
TRBJ2-7 - TRBV5-1 14 CASSSGQGPYEQYF
TRBJ2-3 - TRBV6-6 17 CASSPRRLAGVTDTQYF
TRBJ2-7 - TRBV5-1 13 CASSLARTGEQYF
TRBJ1-5 - TRBV28 17 CASKKGQGGRSNQPQHF
TRBJ1-3 - TRBV6-5 15 CASRIGQGAGNTIYF
TRBJ1-5 - TRBV6-5 15 CASSSDRSGNQPQHF
TRBJ1-4 - TRBV24-1 18 CATSDPGTGGETNEKLFF